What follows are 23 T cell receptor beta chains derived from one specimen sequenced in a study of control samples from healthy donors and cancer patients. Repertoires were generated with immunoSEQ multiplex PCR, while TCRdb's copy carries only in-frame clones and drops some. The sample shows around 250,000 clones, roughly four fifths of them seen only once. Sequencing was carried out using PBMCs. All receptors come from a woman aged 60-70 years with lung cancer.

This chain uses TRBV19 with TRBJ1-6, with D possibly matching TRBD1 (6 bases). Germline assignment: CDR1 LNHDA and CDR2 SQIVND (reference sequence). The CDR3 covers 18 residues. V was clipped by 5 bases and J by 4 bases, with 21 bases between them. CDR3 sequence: CASSPISGGRNYNSPLHF. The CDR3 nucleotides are TGTGCCAGTAGTCCTATCTCGGGGGGCCGCAATTATAATTCACCCCTCCACTTT.

The DNA for the CDR3 is TGTGCCACCTCACCGATGGGCACAGATACGCAGTATTTT. This encodes CATSPMGTDTQYF. V gene TRBV24-1 combines with J gene TRBJ2-3; D is ambiguous. In germline, CDR1 is KGHDR, CDR2 SFDVKD. The CDR3 spans 13 residues. With 9 bases removed from V and 1 base from J, the gap between germline ends came to 10 bases.

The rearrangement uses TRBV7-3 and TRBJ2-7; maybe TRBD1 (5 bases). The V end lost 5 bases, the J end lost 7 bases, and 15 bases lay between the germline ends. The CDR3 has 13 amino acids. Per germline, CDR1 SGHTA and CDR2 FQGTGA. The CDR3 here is CASSPQVSGEQYF. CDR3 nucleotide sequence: TGTGCCAGCAGCCCACAAGTTTCAGGGGAGCAGTACTTC.

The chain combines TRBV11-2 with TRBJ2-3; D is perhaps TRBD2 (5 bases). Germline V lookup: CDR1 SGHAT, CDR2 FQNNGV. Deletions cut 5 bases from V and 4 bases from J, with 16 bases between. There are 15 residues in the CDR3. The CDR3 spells CASSQRLARADTQYF. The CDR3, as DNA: TGTGCCAGCAGCCAAAGGCTAGCAAGGGCAGATACGCAGTATTTT.

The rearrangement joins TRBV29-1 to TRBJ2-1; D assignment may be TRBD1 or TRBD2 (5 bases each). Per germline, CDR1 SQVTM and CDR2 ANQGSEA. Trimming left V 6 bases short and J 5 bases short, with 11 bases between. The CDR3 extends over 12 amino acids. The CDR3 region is CSVLEGNNEQFF. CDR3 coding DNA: TGCAGCGTACTAGAGGGGAACAATGAGCAGTTCTTC.

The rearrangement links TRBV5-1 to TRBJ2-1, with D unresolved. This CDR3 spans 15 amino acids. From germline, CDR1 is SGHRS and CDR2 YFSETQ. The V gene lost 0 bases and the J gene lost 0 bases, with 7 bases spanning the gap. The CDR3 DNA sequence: TGCGCCAGCAGCTTGGAAGTAAGCTCCTACAATGAGCAGTTCTTC. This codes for CASSLEVSSYNEQFF. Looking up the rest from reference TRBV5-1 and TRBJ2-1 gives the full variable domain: KAGVTQTPRYLIKTRGQQVTLSCSPISGHRSVSWYQQTPGQGLQFLFEYFSETQRNKGNFPGRFSGRQFSNSRSEMNVSTLELGDSALYLCASSLEVSSYNEQFFGPGTRLTVL.

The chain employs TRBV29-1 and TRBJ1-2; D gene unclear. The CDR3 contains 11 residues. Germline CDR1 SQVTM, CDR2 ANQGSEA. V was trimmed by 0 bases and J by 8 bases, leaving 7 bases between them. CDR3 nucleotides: TGCAGCGTTGAAGACCTGGACGGCTACACCTTC. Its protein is CSVEDLDGYTF.

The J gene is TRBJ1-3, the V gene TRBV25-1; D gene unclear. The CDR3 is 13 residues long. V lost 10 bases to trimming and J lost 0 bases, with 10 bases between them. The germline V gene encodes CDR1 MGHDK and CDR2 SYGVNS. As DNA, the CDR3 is TGTGCCACCGCTAGCCACTCTGGAAACACCATATATTTT. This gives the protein CATASHSGNTIYF.

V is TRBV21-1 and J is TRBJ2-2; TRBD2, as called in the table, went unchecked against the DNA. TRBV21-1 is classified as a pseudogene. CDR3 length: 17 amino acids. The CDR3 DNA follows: TGTGCCAGCAGCGCCGGGACTAGCGGGGGGTGCACCGGGGAGCTGTTTTTT. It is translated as CASSAGTSGGCTGELFF.

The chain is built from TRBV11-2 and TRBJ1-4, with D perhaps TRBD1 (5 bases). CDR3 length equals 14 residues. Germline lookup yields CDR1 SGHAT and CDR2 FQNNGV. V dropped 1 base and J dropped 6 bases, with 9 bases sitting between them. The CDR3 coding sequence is TGTGCCAGCAGCTTAGGGGGGGTATATGAAAAACTGTTTTTT. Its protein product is CASSLGGVYEKLFF.

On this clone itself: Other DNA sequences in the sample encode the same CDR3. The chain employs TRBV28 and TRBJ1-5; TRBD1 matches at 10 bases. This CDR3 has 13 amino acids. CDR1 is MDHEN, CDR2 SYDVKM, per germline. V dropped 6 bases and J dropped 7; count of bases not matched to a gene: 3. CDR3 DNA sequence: TGTGCCAGCAGCCAGGACAGGGGGCAGCCCCAGCATTTT. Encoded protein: CASSQDRGQPQHF.

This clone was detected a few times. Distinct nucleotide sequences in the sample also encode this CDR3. The CDR3 bases are TGTGCCAGCAGGACGGCGAACACTGAAGCTTTCTTT. Translated: CASRTANTEAFF. The rearrangement uses TRBV6-5 and TRBJ1-1; no clear D. The CDR3 length is 12 residues. Germline CDR1 is MNHEY and CDR2 is SVGAGI. Trimming removed 6 bases at V and 1 base at J, with 6 bases between.

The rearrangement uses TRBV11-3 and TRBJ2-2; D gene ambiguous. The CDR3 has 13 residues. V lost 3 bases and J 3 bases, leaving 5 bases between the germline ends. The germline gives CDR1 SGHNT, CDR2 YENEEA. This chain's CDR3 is CASSLSHTGELFF. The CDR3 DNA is TGTGCCAGCAGCTTGAGTCACACCGGGGAGCTGTTTTTT. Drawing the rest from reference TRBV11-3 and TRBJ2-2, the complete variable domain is EAGVVQSPRYKIIEKKQPVAFWCNPISGHNTLYWYLQNLGQGPELLIRYENEEAVDDSQLPKDRFSAERLKGVDSTLKIQPAELGDSAVYLCASSLSHTGELFFGEGSRLTVL.

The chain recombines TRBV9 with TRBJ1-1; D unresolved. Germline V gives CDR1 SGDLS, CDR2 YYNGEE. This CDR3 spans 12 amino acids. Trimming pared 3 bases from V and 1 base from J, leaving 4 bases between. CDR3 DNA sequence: TGTGCCAGCAGCGCAAAGAACACTGAAGCTTTCTTT. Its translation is CASSAKNTEAFF.

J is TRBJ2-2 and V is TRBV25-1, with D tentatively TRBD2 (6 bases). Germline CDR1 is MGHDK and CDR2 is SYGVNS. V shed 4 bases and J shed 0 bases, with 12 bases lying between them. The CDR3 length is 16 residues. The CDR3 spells CASSAWTNANTGELFF. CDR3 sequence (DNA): TGTGCCAGCAGTGCGTGGACTAACGCGAACACCGGGGAGCTGTTTTTT.

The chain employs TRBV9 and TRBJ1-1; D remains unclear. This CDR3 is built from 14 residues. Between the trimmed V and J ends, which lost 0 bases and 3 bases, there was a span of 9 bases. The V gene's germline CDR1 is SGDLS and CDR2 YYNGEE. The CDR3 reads CASSVDLKDTEAFF. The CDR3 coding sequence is TGTGCCAGCAGCGTAGACCTAAAGGACACTGAAGCTTTCTTT.

In DNA, the CDR3 is TGCGCCAGCAGCTCTCACAGGGGCCAAGAGACCCAGTACTTC. It is translated as CASSSHRGQETQYF. This chain joins TRBV5-1 and TRBJ2-5; 7 bases are a match to TRBD1. CDR1 is SGHRS and CDR2 is YFSETQ in the germline V gene. This CDR3 has 14 residues. V lost 3 bases, J lost 1 base, and 3 bases stayed unmatched.

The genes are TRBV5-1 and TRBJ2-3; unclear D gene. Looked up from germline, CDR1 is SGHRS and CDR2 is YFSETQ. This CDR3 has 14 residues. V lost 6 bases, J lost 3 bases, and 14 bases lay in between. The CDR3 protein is CASTPGTNTDTQYF. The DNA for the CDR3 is TGCGCCAGCACCCCAGGAACAAATACAGATACGCAGTATTTT.

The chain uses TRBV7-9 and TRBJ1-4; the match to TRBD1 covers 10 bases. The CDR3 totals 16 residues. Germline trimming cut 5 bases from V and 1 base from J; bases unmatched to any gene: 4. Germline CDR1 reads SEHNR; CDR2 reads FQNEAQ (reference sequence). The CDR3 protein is CASSQRDRGTNEKLFF. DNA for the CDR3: TGTGCCAGCAGCCAACGGGACAGGGGAACTAATGAAAAACTGTTTTTT. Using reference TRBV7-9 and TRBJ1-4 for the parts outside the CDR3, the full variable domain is DTGVSQNPRHKITKRGQNVTFRCDPISEHNRLYWYRQTLGQGPEFLTYFQNEAQLEKSRLLSDRFSAERPKGSFSTLEIQRTEQGDSAMYLCASSQRDRGTNEKLFFGSGTQLSVL.

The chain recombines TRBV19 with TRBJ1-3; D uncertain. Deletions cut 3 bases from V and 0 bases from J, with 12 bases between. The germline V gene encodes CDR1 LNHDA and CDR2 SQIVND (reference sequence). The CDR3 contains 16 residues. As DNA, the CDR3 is TGTGCCAGTAGTATCACGGGCCGGGCCTCTGGAAACACCATATATTTT. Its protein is CASSITGRASGNTIYF.

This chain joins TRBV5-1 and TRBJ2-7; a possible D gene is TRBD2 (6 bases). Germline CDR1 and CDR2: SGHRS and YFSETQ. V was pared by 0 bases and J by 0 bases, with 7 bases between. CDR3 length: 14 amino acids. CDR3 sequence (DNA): TGCGCCAGCAGCTTGGTAGCGGCCTCCTACGAGCAGTACTTC. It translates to CASSLVAASYEQYF. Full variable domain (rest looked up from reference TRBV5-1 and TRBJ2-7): KAGVTQTPRYLIKTRGQQVTLSCSPISGHRSVSWYQQTPGQGLQFLFEYFSETQRNKGNFPGRFSGRQFSNSRSEMNVSTLELGDSALYLCASSLVAASYEQYFGPGTRLTVT.

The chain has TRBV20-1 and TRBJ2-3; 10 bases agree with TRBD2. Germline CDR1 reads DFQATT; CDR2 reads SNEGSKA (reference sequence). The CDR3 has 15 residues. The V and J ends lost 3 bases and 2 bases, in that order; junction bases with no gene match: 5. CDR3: CSASALAGNTDTQYF. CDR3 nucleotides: TGCAGTGCTAGTGCACTAGCGGGGAACACAGATACGCAGTATTTT.

The CDR3: CAISSGVSYEQYF. The CDR3 DNA reads as TGTGCCATCAGTAGCGGGGTCTCCTACGAGCAGTACTTC. The rearrangement links TRBV10-3 to TRBJ2-7, with 7 positions matching TRBD2. CDR1 ENHRY and CDR2 SYGVKD come from the germline V gene. V lost 5 bases to trimming and J lost 0 bases; unmatched junction nucleotides: 1. The CDR3 length is 13 residues.